Listed below are T cell receptor beta chains from one sample, sequenced in a study of identical twins. TCRdb re-analysed the 5' RACE reads in MiXCR, keeping a single row per CDR3 protein. Of around 960,000 distinct CDR3 sequences detected, 10% to 15% appear once; the ten largest clones hold around 1.6%. This sample also belongs to another study, concerning yellow fever vaccine responses in identical twins.

The sample comprised PBMCs. All receptors come from a woman in her late teens or twenties in good health. Each CDR3 is given with its conserved first and last residue. The D gene is left open where the match is weak. Expanded clones get a size class; other rows say once, few or many, or leave the size out.

v_call: TRBV7-6; j_call: TRBJ2-1; d_call: TRBD2; clone_size: NA; cdr3_aa: CASSSGLAGPRYNEQFF; cdr3_nt: TGTGCCAGCAGCTCGGGACTAGCGGGACCTCGCTACAATGAGCAGTTCTTC
v_call: TRBV5-1; j_call: TRBJ2-3; d_call: NA; clone_size: NA; cdr3_aa: CASSSLTYTQYF; cdr3_nt: TGCGCCAGCAGCTCCCTTACCTATACGCAGTATTTT
v_call: TRBV14; j_call: TRBJ2-1; d_call: NA; clone_size: few; cdr3_aa: CASSQSLRSYNEQFF; cdr3_nt: TGTGCCAGCAGCCAGTCACTCCGCTCCTACAATGAGCAGTTCTTC
v_call: TRBV7-7; j_call: TRBJ2-5; d_call: TRBD1; clone_size: once; cdr3_aa: CASSLGNRGRETQYF; cdr3_nt: TGTGCCAGCAGCTTAGGAAACAGGGGTAGAGAGACCCAGTACTTC
v_call: TRBV12-3/TRBV12-4; j_call: TRBJ2-1; d_call: TRBD2; clone_size: NA; cdr3_aa: CASRYSGGANNEQFF; cdr3_nt: TGTGCCAGCAGGTATAGCGGGGGGGCAAACAATGAGCAGTTCTTC
v_call: TRBV10-3; j_call: TRBJ2-1; d_call: TRBD2; clone_size: NA; cdr3_aa: CAISATQRETTNEQFF; cdr3_nt: TGTGCCATCAGTGCTACACAGCGGGAGACAACCAATGAGCAGTTCTTC
v_call: TRBV11-3; j_call: TRBJ2-1; d_call: NA; clone_size: NA; cdr3_aa: CASSLEVAENNEQFF; cdr3_nt: TGTGCCAGCAGCTTAGAGGTCGCCGAGAACAATGAGCAGTTCTTC
v_call: TRBV29-1; j_call: TRBJ2-5; d_call: TRBD1; clone_size: NA; cdr3_aa: CSGTGGIQETQYF; cdr3_nt: TGCAGCGGGACAGGGGGTATCCAAGAGACCCAGTACTTC
v_call: TRBV5-1; j_call: TRBJ2-5; d_call: TRBD2; clone_size: NA; cdr3_aa: CASSLGAGTSGGYQETQYF; cdr3_nt: TGCGCCAGCAGCTTGGGAGCCGGGACTAGCGGGGGGTACCAAGAGACCCAGTACTTC
v_call: TRBV2; j_call: TRBJ2-2; d_call: NA; clone_size: few; cdr3_aa: CASSEYGSTGELFF; cdr3_nt: TGTGCCAGCAGTGAATACGGGAGCACCGGGGAGCTGTTTTTT
v_call: TRBV20-1; j_call: TRBJ1-6; d_call: TRBD1; clone_size: many; cdr3_aa: CSALRTGEVSPLHF; cdr3_nt: TGCAGTGCTCTAAGGACAGGGGAGGTTTCACCCCTCCACTTT
v_call: TRBV6-1; j_call: TRBJ2-3; d_call: NA; clone_size: many; cdr3_aa: CASTNGDSTDTQYF; cdr3_nt: TGTGCCAGCACCAATGGGGACAGCACAGATACGCAGTATTTT
v_call: TRBV20-1; j_call: TRBJ2-1; d_call: TRBD2; clone_size: NA; cdr3_aa: CSARTSGNNEQFF; cdr3_nt: TGCAGTGCTCGGACTAGCGGCAACAATGAGCAGTTCTTC
v_call: TRBV29-1; j_call: TRBJ2-5; d_call: NA; clone_size: NA; cdr3_aa: CSVVPRDTVRETQYF; cdr3_nt: TGCAGCGTTGTACCGAGAGACACAGTCAGGGAGACCCAGTACTTC
v_call: TRBV24-1; j_call: TRBJ2-1; d_call: NA; clone_size: NA; cdr3_aa: CATSAPPGPQFF; cdr3_nt: TGTGCCACCAGTGCCCCCCCGGGACCTCAGTTCTTC
v_call: TRBV3-1; j_call: TRBJ2-2; d_call: NA; clone_size: once; cdr3_aa: CASSQAYNGELFF; cdr3_nt: TGTGCCAGCAGCCAAGCTTATAACGGGGAGCTGTTTTTT
v_call: TRBV2; j_call: TRBJ2-2; d_call: NA; clone_size: few; cdr3_aa: CASSVIWQGGTGELFF; cdr3_nt: TGTGCCAGCAGTGTTATATGGCAGGGAGGCACCGGGGAGCTGTTTTTT
v_call: TRBV25-1; j_call: TRBJ1-2; d_call: NA; clone_size: few; cdr3_aa: CASSDRNYGYTF; cdr3_nt: TGTGCCAGCAGTGACAGAAACTATGGCTACACCTTC
v_call: TRBV6-4; j_call: TRBJ2-3; d_call: NA; clone_size: many; cdr3_aa: CASSPGKGETDTQYF; cdr3_nt: TGTGCCAGCAGTCCCGGTAAGGGAGAAACAGATACGCAGTATTTT
v_call: TRBV28; j_call: TRBJ2-3; d_call: TRBD2; clone_size: NA; cdr3_aa: CASSQGLAGISTDTQYF; cdr3_nt: TGTGCCAGCAGTCAGGGACTAGCGGGGATTAGCACAGATACGCAGTATTTT
v_call: TRBV27; j_call: TRBJ2-7; d_call: TRBD2; clone_size: NA; cdr3_aa: CASSPPGLAGNEQYF; cdr3_nt: TGTGCCAGCAGTCCCCCGGGACTAGCGGGGAACGAGCAGTACTTC
v_call: TRBV24-1; j_call: TRBJ2-3; d_call: TRBD2; clone_size: few; cdr3_aa: CATSDPGGRISTDTQYF; cdr3_nt: TGTGCCACCAGTGATCCTGGCGGGAGGATTAGCACAGATACGCAGTATTTT
v_call: TRBV25-1; j_call: TRBJ2-1; d_call: TRBD2; clone_size: few; cdr3_aa: CASKGGLWSEQFF; cdr3_nt: TGTGCCAGCAAGGGAGGGCTGTGGAGTGAGCAGTTCTTC
v_call: TRBV11-3; j_call: TRBJ1-6; d_call: TRBD1; clone_size: NA; cdr3_aa: CASRKKGAGSPLHF; cdr3_nt: TGTGCCAGCAGGAAAAAGGGGGCTGGATCACCCCTCCACTTT
v_call: TRBV27; j_call: TRBJ2-3; d_call: TRBD2; clone_size: few; cdr3_aa: CASSLSWLAGPIGTQYF; cdr3_nt: TGTGCCAGCAGTTTATCGTGGCTAGCGGGGCCAATTGGTACGCAGTATTTT